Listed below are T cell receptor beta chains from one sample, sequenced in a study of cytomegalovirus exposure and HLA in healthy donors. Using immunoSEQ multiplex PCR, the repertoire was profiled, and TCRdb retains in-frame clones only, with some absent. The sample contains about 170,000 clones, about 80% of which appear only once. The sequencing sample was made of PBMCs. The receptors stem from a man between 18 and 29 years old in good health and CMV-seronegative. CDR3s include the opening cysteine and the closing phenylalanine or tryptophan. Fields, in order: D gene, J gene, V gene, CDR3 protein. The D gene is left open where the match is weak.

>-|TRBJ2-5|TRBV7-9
CASSLPGIQETQYF
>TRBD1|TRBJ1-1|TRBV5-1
CASSPGQGNTEAFF
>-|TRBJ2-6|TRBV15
CATSSSDGVISGANVLTF
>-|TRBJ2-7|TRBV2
CASQVVRYEQYF
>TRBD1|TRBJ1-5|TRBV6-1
CAILGQGATGPQHF
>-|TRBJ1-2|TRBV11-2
CASSLGTAPIIGYTF
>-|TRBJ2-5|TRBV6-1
CASIRELPGTQYF
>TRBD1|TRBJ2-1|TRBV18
CASSPPRDRNEQFF
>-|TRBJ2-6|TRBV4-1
CASSQTGSGANVLTF
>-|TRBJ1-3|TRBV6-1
CASREGGGANTIYF
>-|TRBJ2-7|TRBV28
CASSFPLSGHYEQYF
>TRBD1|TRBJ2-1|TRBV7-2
CASSLSTFRDREQFF
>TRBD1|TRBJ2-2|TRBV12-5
CASGSGTGAGELFF
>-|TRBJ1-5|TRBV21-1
CATGQSPPNQPQHF
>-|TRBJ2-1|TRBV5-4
CASSSRDWDEQFF
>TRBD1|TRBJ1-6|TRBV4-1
CASSNWDRENSPLHF
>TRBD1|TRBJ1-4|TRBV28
CASGPRGLNEKLFF
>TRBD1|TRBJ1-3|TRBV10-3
CAIGQGNTIYF
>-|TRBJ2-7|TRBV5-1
CASSLVGTPSYEQYF
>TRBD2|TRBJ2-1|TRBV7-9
CASSPSTSGGDNEQFF
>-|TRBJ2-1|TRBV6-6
CASSYGGNEQFF
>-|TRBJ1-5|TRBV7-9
CASSLVSQPQHF
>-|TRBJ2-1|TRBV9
CASSVGIGVYNEQFF
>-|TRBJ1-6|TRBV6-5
CASSYSTGRANSPLHF
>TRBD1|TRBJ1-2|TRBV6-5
CASTADRGNNYGYTF
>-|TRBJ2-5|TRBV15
CATSREGTIGGGETQYF
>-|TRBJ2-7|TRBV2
CASGIDGGYYEQYF
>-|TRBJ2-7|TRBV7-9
CASSLGEASRHF
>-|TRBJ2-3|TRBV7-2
CASSSSTDTQYF
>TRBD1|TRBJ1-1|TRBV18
CASSPRTGQRNTEAFF
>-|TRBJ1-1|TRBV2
CASSGQSAEAFF